This T cell receptor beta chain was sequenced during a study of blood T cell repertoires in COVID-19. Overall study context: In each case, the material was cDNA or gDNA derived from T cells, B-cell-depleted T cells, or PBMCs.

In the authors' methods: Quantification of nucleated cells was approximated via reference gene primer amplification. The data were produced by immunoSEQ multiplex PCR, yet TCRdb's version contains in-frame clones alone and is incomplete. V and J calls and clone size are as listed in that table; D and trimming were resolved from the DNA. The table lists 96,000 or so clones, approximately 90% of them singletons. CDR1 and CDR2 (germline): MNHEY, SVGAGI. With 6 bases clipped from V and 3 bases from J, the junction kept 10 bases outside the gene matches. The CDR3 extends over 15 amino acids. Seattle participants joined during active infection and were tracked over time.

The chain carries TRBV6-5 and TRBJ1-2, with 7 positions matching TRBD1. The clonotype comes from a human donor with COVID-19, enrolled during active disease. The donor label of this sample is uncertain. Material for sequencing was peripheral blood. The CDR3 region is CASSHGQVGDYGYTF. The CDR3 nucleotides read TGTGCCAGCAGCCACGGACAGGTGGGGGACTATGGCTACACCTTC.